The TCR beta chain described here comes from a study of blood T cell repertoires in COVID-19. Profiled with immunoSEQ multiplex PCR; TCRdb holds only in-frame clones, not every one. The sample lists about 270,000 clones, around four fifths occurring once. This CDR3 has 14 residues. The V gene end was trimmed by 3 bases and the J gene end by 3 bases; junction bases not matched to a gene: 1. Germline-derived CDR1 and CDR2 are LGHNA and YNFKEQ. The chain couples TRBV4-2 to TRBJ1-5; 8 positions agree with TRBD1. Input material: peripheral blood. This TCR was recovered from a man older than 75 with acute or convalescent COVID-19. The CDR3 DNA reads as TGTGCCAGCAGCCAGGACAGGGACAATCAGCCCCAGCATTTT. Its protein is CASSQDRDNQPQHF.